The 22 T cell receptor beta chains below were found in one sample sequenced in a study of neoadjuvant nivolumab and ipilimumab in lung cancer. Sequencing was performed with immunoSEQ multiplex PCR; in TCRdb, only in-frame clones are kept and a portion is missing. In the table there are around 17,000 clones, 76% of which are singletons. The specimen was tumor tissue, collected after neoadjuvant nivolumab, alone or with ipilimumab, at or shortly before surgery. These receptor sequences come from an adult with non-small cell lung cancer.

J is TRBJ2-5 and V is TRBV13, with TRBD1 identical over 9 bases. V lost 5 bases and J lost 5; bases outside the gene matches: 6. The CDR3 is 14 residues long. Germline values: CDR1 PRHDT, CDR2 FYEKMQ (reference sequence). The CDR3 nucleotides are TGTGCCAGCAGCGACCGGGACAGGGAGGAGACCCAGTACTTC. Amino acid sequence: CASSDRDREETQYF.

The sample holds a few counts of this clone. The chain combines TRBV11-2 with TRBJ2-5; D unclear. Trimming stripped 3 bases from V and 0 bases from J, with 5 bases between. The germline V gene has CDR1 SGHAT and CDR2 FQNNGV. The CDR3 is made up of 13 amino acids. The CDR3 DNA reads TGTGCCAGCAGCTTGGGGAACCAAGAGACCCAGTACTTC. Its protein product is CASSLGNQETQYF.

This chain uses TRBV10-3 with TRBJ2-3, with a weak D call TRBD2 (5 bases). With 6 bases removed from V and 3 bases from J, the gap between germline ends came to 10 bases. Germline V gene sequence: CDR1 ENHRY, CDR2 SYGVKD. The CDR3 is 13 amino acids. CDR3 nucleotides: TGTGCCATCAGCCCGGGGTTAACAGATACGCAGTATTTT. This gives the protein CAISPGLTDTQYF.

The genes are TRBV30 and TRBJ2-5; 7 bases fit TRBD2. Germline V gene sequence: CDR1 GTSNPN, CDR2 SVGIG (reference sequence). The CDR3 has 17 residues. V shed 4 bases and J 1 base; nucleotides not matched to a gene: 15. This CDR3 reads CAWIEGGIVWPQETQYF. Here the CDR3 DNA reads TGTGCCTGGATCGAGGGAGGGATCGTATGGCCCCAAGAGACCCAGTACTTC.

The chain carries TRBV6-4 and TRBJ2-7, with TRBD1 matching 9 bases. This CDR3 comprises 15 residues. Germline lookup yields CDR1 MRHNA and CDR2 SNTAGT. V trimming: 6 bases; J trimming: 3 bases; junction bases outside the gene matches: 9. The CDR3 loop reads CASSPGQGWVYEQYF. The DNA of the CDR3 is TGTGCCAGCAGCCCTGGACAGGGGTGGGTCTACGAGCAGTACTTC.

This clone was recorded once. The chain couples TRBV7-9 to TRBJ1-2, with TRBD1 as a possible D gene (6 bases). Trimming stripped 5 bases from V and 2 bases from J, with 9 bases between. CDR3 length: 13 amino acids. In germline, CDR1 is SEHNR, CDR2 FQNEAQ (reference sequence). The CDR3 DNA sequence: TGTGCCAGCAGCATGGGACAAAACTATGGCTACACCTTC. Its protein product is CASSMGQNYGYTF.

This clone is termed medium-sized. This chain's CDR3 is CASRAGGFQPQHF. DNA of the CDR3: TGTGCCAGCAGAGCGGGTGGATTTCAGCCCCAGCATTTT. V gene TRBV6-5 combines with J gene TRBJ1-5; D ambiguous. Trimming shortened V by 6 bases and J by 6 bases, and 12 bases separated the two germline ends. This CDR3 has 13 residues. In germline, CDR1 is MNHEY, CDR2 SVGAGI.

The chain is built from TRBV5-4 and TRBJ1-1; TRBD1 matches at 7 bases. The CDR3 extends over 15 amino acids. The V segment lost 4 bases and the J segment 0 bases; nucleotides outside the gene matches: 6. Per the germline V gene, CDR1 is SGHNT and CDR2 is YYREEE (reference sequence). CDR3 in DNA: TGTGCCAGCAGCGTTTACAGGGGTATGAACACTGAAGCTTTCTTT. Translating gives CASSVYRGMNTEAFF.

This clone was found once. The chain is built from TRBV6-5 and TRBJ1-1, with a tentative D call TRBD1 (5 bases). The CDR3 covers 16 residues. The V end lost 4 bases, the J end lost 0 bases, and 15 bases lay between the germline ends. The germline gives CDR1 MNHEY, CDR2 SVGAGI. The CDR3 loop is CASSLKLRGVNTEAFF. Written as DNA, the CDR3 is TGTGCCAGCAGTTTAAAGTTGAGGGGCGTGAACACTGAAGCTTTCTTT.

This clone occurred a few times. The V gene is TRBV5-4, the J gene TRBJ1-2, with a weak D call TRBD1 (6 bases). The CDR3 is made up of 14 amino acids. CDR1 and CDR2 (germline): SGHNT, YYREEE (reference sequence). Trimming took 3 bases from V and 1 from J, leaving 10 bases between them. The CDR3: CASSSGQLNYGYTF. CDR3 coding DNA: TGTGCCAGCAGCTCCGGACAGCTTAACTATGGCTACACCTTC.

This clone was observed once. V usage is TRBV29-1 and J usage is TRBJ1-1; maybe TRBD1 (6 bases). V lost 8 bases to trimming and J lost 2 bases, with 15 bases between them. This CDR3 comprises 13 residues. The germline V gene encodes CDR1 SQVTM and CDR2 ANQGSEA. The CDR3 is CSLPGTQNTEAFF. The DNA of the CDR3 is TGCAGCCTACCCGGGACACAAAACACTGAAGCTTTCTTT.

The V call is TRBV7-2, the J call TRBJ1-1; D not resolved. The CDR3 runs 15 residues. Germline V gene sequence: CDR1 SGHTA, CDR2 FQGNSA. V lost 2 bases, J lost 0 bases, and 10 bases lay in between. The CDR3, as DNA: TGTGCCAGCAGCTTAAGTGGGCGGATGAACACTGAAGCTTTCTTT. Protein: CASSLSGRMNTEAFF.

V usage is TRBV6-5 and J usage is TRBJ2-1; no clear D gene. The CDR3 consists of 15 residues. V was shortened by 3 bases and J by 3 bases, with 12 bases between the two germline ends. The germline V gene has CDR1 MNHEY and CDR2 SVGAGI. The CDR3 loop is CASSYSEGYYNEQFF. CDR3 nucleotides: TGTGCCAGCAGTTATTCGGAAGGGTACTACAATGAGCAGTTCTTC.

This clone was seen a single time. The rearrangement links TRBV12-5 to TRBJ2-2; D remains unclear. Germline V gene lookup returns CDR1 LGHNT and CDR2 FRNRAP. V was trimmed by 6 bases and J by 6 bases, leaving 8 bases between them. CDR3 length: 12 residues. CDR3 nucleotide sequence: TGTGCTAGTGGCCATCAGTCCGGGGAGCTGTTTTTT. Translation gives CASGHQSGELFF.

Turning to this clone: Its ends do not fully match the called genes, so a read error is possible. The chain couples TRBV5-4 to TRBJ1-1; D not resolved. CDR3 length equals 15 residues. Per the germline V gene, CDR1 is SGHNT and CDR2 is YYREEE (reference sequence). The CDR3, as DNA: TGTGCCAGCAGCTCGTTCGGGGTTATGAATACTGAAGCTTTCTTT. This gives the protein CASSSFGVMNTEAFF.

V gene TRBV29-1 combines with J gene TRBJ2-3, with TRBD2 matching over 12 bases. The germline V gene has CDR1 SQVTM and CDR2 ANQGSEA. The trim removed 7 bases at V and 4 bases at J, leaving 9 bases unmatched. There are 15 residues in the CDR3. The CDR3 region has the DNA TGCAGCGCCGGACTAGCGGGGACCGGGGCAGATACGCAGTATTTT. Its protein product is CSAGLAGTGADTQYF.

Only a few counts were recorded for this clone. The rearrangement joins TRBV6-4 to TRBJ2-3; 7 bases match TRBD1. The CDR3 length is 14 residues. The trim removed 3 bases at V and 3 bases at J, leaving 3 bases unmatched. CDR1 is MRHNA, CDR2 SNTAGT, per germline. The DNA for the CDR3 is TGTGCCAGCAGTGAAGGGGGCGCGACAGATACGCAGTATTTT. Translation gives CASSEGGATDTQYF.

The chain employs TRBV7-9 and TRBJ2-3; 8 nucleotides line up with TRBD1. Germline trimming cut 10 bases from V and 4 bases from J; bases unmatched to any gene: 13. Germline V gene sequence: CDR1 SEHNR, CDR2 FQNEAQ (reference sequence). The CDR3 totals 15 residues. As DNA, the CDR3 is TGTGCCACCCCTTCAGGGGGCGGATCGTCAGATACGCAGTATTTT. It codes for CATPSGGGSSDTQYF.

The chain has TRBV18 and TRBJ2-4; no reliable D call. Trimming removed 8 bases at V and 2 bases at J, with 10 bases between. The CDR3 runs 13 residues. In germline, CDR1 is KGHSH, CDR2 LQKENI. CDR3: CASSRATKNIQYF. DNA for the CDR3: TGTGCCAGCAGCCGGGCCACCAAAAACATTCAGTACTTC.

V usage is TRBV6-6 and J usage is TRBJ1-4; D is ambiguous. CDR1 MNHNY and CDR2 SVGAGI come from the germline V gene (reference sequence). V was clipped by 0 bases and J by 10 bases, with 15 bases between them. The length of the CDR3 is 15 residues. CDR3 in DNA: TGTGCCAGCAGTTACTCCGCCATACCAGGACCAAAACTGTTTTTT. Translated, it gives CASSYSAIPGPKLFF.

This clone was recorded a few times. The J gene is TRBJ2-4, the V gene TRBV7-4; 9 bases are a match to TRBD1. Germline loops: CDR1 SGHVT, CDR2 SQSDAQ. This CDR3 is 13 amino acids long. J gave up 11 bases and V 6 bases, and 8 bases lay outside the gene matches. The CDR3: CASSPPDRGFQYF. The CDR3 DNA is TGTGCCAGCAGTCCGCCGGACAGGGGCTTTCAGTACTTC.

Remarks on this clone: The junction departs from the called germline gene at one end, perhaps through a read error. The chain combines TRBV7-7 with TRBJ2-3, with 9 bases lining up with TRBD1. The CDR3 is 14 amino acids. From germline, CDR1 is SSHAT and CDR2 FNYEAQ (reference sequence). The CDR3 sequence is CASSRDRGTDTQYF. The CDR3 DNA is TGTGCTAGCAGCCGAGACAGGGGGACAGATACGCAGTATTTT.